The rows below give T cell receptor beta chains drawn from one sample of a study of shared clonotypes between healthy human individuals. Sequenced by immunoSEQ multiplex PCR; TCRdb stores in-frame clones only, minus some. Here the sample spans about 2.2 million clones, roughly 93% being singletons. The sample taken for sequencing was naive CD8+ T cells from PBMCs. The source is a man aged 18 to 35 in good health. Some clones in this sample may be carry-over from other donors' samples. Both conserved end residues are part of each CDR3. The order of the fields is CDR3 length, D gene, V gene, clone size, J gene, CDR3 DNA, CDR3 protein. D genes are given only for firm matches. Part of the rows lack a size; the others show once, few, many or a class for expanded clones.

>15|-|TRBV27|-|TRBJ2-7
TGTGCCAGCAGACCCGGGACAAGCCCTTTCTACGAGCAGTACTTC
CASRPGTSPFYEQYF
>14|-|TRBV27|-|TRBJ2-7
TGTGCCAGCAGTTTTCGGGGGTCATTCTACGAGCAGTACTTC
CASSFRGSFYEQYF
>16|-|TRBV12-5|-|TRBJ2-2
TGTGCTAGTGGGAAAGAACATAGCACGAACACCGGGGAGCTGTTTTTT
CASGKEHSTNTGELFF
>13|-|TRBV30|-|TRBJ2-1
TGTGCCTGGAGTGTAGGTGTTATACCAGAGCAGTTCTTC
CAWSVGVIPEQFF
>15|-|TRBV11-2|-|TRBJ2-7
TGTGCCAGCAGCGCTGCACAGGGAAAACGGTACGAGCAGTACTTC
CASSAAQGKRYEQYF
>12|-|TRBV10-1|-|TRBJ1-2
TGCGCCAGCAGGGCCCAGAGCTATGGCTACACCTTC
CASRAQSYGYTF
>13|TRBD1|TRBV11-3|once|TRBJ2-7
TGTGCCAGCAGCCCCGGACAGGGCTACGAGCAGTACTTC
CASSPGQGYEQYF
>16|-|TRBV5-5|once|TRBJ2-7
TGTGCCAGCAGCTTGGAACAGGGTATGGGTCCCTACGAGCAGTACTTC
CASSLEQGMGPYEQYF
>14|-|TRBV7-9|-|TRBJ2-3
TGTGCCAGCAGCCCCCCGCTTAGCGCAGATACGCAGTATTTT
CASSPPLSADTQYF
>11|-|TRBV6-1|-|TRBJ2-1
TGTGCCAGCAGTGTAGGGGTTGAGCAGTTCTTC
CASSVGVEQFF
>15|-|TRBV2|-|TRBJ2-2
TGTGCCAGCAGTGAAGGGGGCCAGGTCACCGGGGAGCTGTTTTTT
CASSEGGQVTGELFF
>11|-|TRBV5-4|once|TRBJ2-3
TGTGCCAGCAGCTCCGGGTATACGCAGTATTTT
CASSSGYTQYF
>13|-|TRBV27|-|TRBJ2-3
TGTGCCAGCCGTCTCCAGGGTTCAGATACGCAGTATTTT
CASRLQGSDTQYF
>15|TRBD1|TRBV7-9|-|TRBJ1-1
TGTGCCAGCAGCTCCGGGACAGGGACGAACACTGAAGCTTTCTTT
CASSSGTGTNTEAFF
>15|-|TRBV9|-|TRBJ1-4
TGTGCCAGCAGCGTAGGGGGTAAAACTAATGAAAAACTGTTTTTT
CASSVGGKTNEKLFF
>14|TRBD1|TRBV5-1|-|TRBJ2-7
TGCGCCAGCAGCGACCGGGACAGTTACTACGAGCAGTACTTC
CASSDRDSYYEQYF
>11|-|TRBV28|-|TRBJ1-2
TGTGCCAGCAGTAGAAACTATGGCTACACCTTC
CASSRNYGYTF
>16|-|TRBV5-3|-|TRBJ1-3
TGTGCCAGAAGCTTGAACAGGCGCAACTCTGGAAACACCATATATTTT
CARSLNRRNSGNTIYF
>15|-|TRBV5-1|-|TRBJ2-1
TGCGCCAGCAGCTTAATTGGCGGGACCTACAATGAGCAGTTCTTC
CASSLIGGTYNEQFF
>18|-|TRBV7-8|once|TRBJ2-6
TGTGCCAGCAGCTTGTATCGGGGACAGCTAGCGGGGGCCAACGTCCTGACTTTC
CASSLYRGQLAGANVLTF
>12|TRBD2|TRBV27|-|TRBJ2-1
TGTGCCAGCGGGGGGGTCCGGAATGAGCAGTTCTTC
CASGGVRNEQFF
>13|-|TRBV14|-|TRBJ1-2
TGTGCCAGCAGCCCCGACAGGTCCTATGGCTACACCTTC
CASSPDRSYGYTF
>14|TRBD2|TRBV27|-|TRBJ2-1
TGTGCCAGCAGTCCCCCGGGACTAGTAAATGAGCAGTTCTTC
CASSPPGLVNEQFF
>12|-|TRBV27|-|TRBJ2-1
TGTGCCAGCAGTCCCAGGGGCCATGAGCAGTTCTTC
CASSPRGHEQFF
>15|TRBD2|TRBV6-1|once|TRBJ2-3
TGTGCCAGCAATGAAAGTTTGGGGGGGACAGATACGCAGTATTTT
CASNESLGGTDTQYF
>13|-|TRBV6-6|-|TRBJ2-7
TGTGCCAGCAGCTTCCCGGCTGCTCGCGAGCAGTACTTC
CASSFPAAREQYF
>13|-|TRBV30|few|TRBJ1-1
TGTGCCTGGACGGGCTACTTGAACACTGAAGCTTTCTTT
CAWTGYLNTEAFF
>13|-|TRBV27|-|TRBJ2-1
TGTGCCAGCAGTTTATCGGCGTACAATGAGCAGTTCTTC
CASSLSAYNEQFF
>17|TRBD2|TRBV4-3|-|TRBJ2-1
TGCGCCAGCAGCCAGCGAGCTAGCGGGAGATTCCACAATGAGCAGTTCTTC
CASSQRASGRFHNEQFF
>15|-|TRBV6-1|-|TRBJ1-5
TGTGCCAGCAGTGAAGCAATGGACGGGCATCAGCCCCAGCATTTT
CASSEAMDGHQPQHF
>14|TRBD2|TRBV5-1|-|TRBJ2-7
TGCGCCAGCAGCTTGGTCGGCGGGAGGAGTGAGCAGTACTTC
CASSLVGGRSEQYF
>15|TRBD2|TRBV7-9|-|TRBJ2-7
TGTGCCAGCAGCTTACCAGGGAGCGGGAACTACGAGCAGTACTTC
CASSLPGSGNYEQYF
>15|-|TRBV27|once|TRBJ1-5
TGTGCCAGCAGTCCGGGACAAGGTAGCAATCAGCCCCAGCATTTT
CASSPGQGSNQPQHF
>15|-|TRBV7-9|-|TRBJ2-5
TGTGCCAGCAGCCCCATAATCCTGGGGCAGGAGACCCAGTACTTC
CASSPIILGQETQYF
>16|TRBD2|TRBV9|-|TRBJ2-1
TGTGCCAGCAGTTCTAGCGGGAGGAGCTCCTACAATGAGCAGTTCTTC
CASSSSGRSSYNEQFF
>18|-|TRBV2|-|TRBJ2-1
TGTGCCAGCAGTGTTCAGACACTAAGGAGTTTGGTAGACAATGAGCAGTTCTTC
CASSVQTLRSLVDNEQFF
>14|-|TRBV5-1|once|TRBJ1-1
TGCGCCAGCAGCTTGGCCGACCAGTACACTGAAGCTTTCTTT
CASSLADQYTEAFF
>15|-|TRBV7-9|-|TRBJ2-7
TGTGCCAGCAGCTTAGAACAGGGGAGGCCTTACGAGCAGTACTTC
CASSLEQGRPYEQYF
>13|-|TRBV27|-|TRBJ2-7
TGTGCCAGCAGTTTATCTGGGAACTACGAGCAGTACTTC
CASSLSGNYEQYF
>14|-|TRBV11-2|-|TRBJ2-5
TGTGCCAGCACCAGCCGGGGGCGGAGTGAGACCCAGTACTTC
CASTSRGRSETQYF
>11|-|TRBV11-2|-|TRBJ1-2
TGTGCCAGCACCCAGGGCTCTGGCTACACCTTC
CASTQGSGYTF
>15|-|TRBV9|-|TRBJ1-5
TGTGCCAGCAGCGTAGGGGGTAATAGCAATCAGCCCCAGCATTTT
CASSVGGNSNQPQHF
>11|-|TRBV28|-|TRBJ1-2
TGTGCCAGCAGGCGCCATCTCGGCTACACCTTC
CASRRHLGYTF
>16|-|TRBV6-6|-|TRBJ2-5
TGTGCCAGCAGTTACTCGATTGTGGGACCTCAAGAGACCCAGTACTTC
CASSYSIVGPQETQYF
>13|-|TRBV9|-|TRBJ1-2
TGTGCCAGCAGCGCGGGAGTTAACTATGGCTACACCTTC
CASSAGVNYGYTF
>15|-|TRBV27|-|TRBJ1-4
TGTGCCAGCAGTTCCCTCAGGGTAGCTAATGAAAAACTGTTTTTT
CASSSLRVANEKLFF
>15|-|TRBV9|-|TRBJ2-1
TGTGCCAGCAGCGTAGTGCCTACCTCCTACAATGAGCAGTTCTTC
CASSVVPTSYNEQFF
>13|TRBD2|TRBV2|-|TRBJ2-1
TGTGCCAGCAGTAACCCGGGACTACATGAGCAGTTCTTC
CASSNPGLHEQFF
>14|-|TRBV21-1|-|TRBJ1-2
TGTGCCAGCAGCAAAGAGGCGAGGGAGGACGGCTACACCTTC
CASSKEAREDGYTF
>20|TRBD2|TRBV12-5|-|TRBJ2-1
TGTGCTAGTGGTTTGGCTCCCCCCGGGAGGCGTCTTATCTCCTACAATGAGCAGTTCTTC
CASGLAPPGRRLISYNEQFF
>13|-|TRBV29-1|-|TRBJ1-5
TGCAGCGTGGCGACAGGATACAATCAGCCCCAGCATTTT
CSVATGYNQPQHF
>14|-|TRBV7-9|-|TRBJ2-3
TGTGCCAGCAGCTTAGACGGATTCGCAGATACGCAGTATTTT
CASSLDGFADTQYF